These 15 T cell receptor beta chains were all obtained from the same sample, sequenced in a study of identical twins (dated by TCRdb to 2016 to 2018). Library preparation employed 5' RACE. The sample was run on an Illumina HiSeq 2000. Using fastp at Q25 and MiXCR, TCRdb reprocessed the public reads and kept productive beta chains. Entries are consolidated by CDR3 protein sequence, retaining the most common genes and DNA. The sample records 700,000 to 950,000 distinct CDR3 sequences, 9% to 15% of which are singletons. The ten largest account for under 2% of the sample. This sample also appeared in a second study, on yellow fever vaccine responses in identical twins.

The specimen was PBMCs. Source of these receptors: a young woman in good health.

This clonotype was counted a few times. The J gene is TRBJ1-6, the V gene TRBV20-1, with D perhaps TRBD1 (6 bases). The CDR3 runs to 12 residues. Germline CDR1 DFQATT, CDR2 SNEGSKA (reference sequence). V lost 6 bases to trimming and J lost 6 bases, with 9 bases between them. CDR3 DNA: TGCAGTGCGGGACAAATTAATTCACCCCTCCACTTT. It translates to CSAGQINSPLHF.

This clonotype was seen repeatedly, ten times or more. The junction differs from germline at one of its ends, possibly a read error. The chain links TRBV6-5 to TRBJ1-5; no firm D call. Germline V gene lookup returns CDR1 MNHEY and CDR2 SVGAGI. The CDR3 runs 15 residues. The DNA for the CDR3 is TGTGCCAGCAGTTACTCGCGGCAAGTCAATCAGCCGCAGCATTTT. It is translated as CASSYSRQVNQPQHF.

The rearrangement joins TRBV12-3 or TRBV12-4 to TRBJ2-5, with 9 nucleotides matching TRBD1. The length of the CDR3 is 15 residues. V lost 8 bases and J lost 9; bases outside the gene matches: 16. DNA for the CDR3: TGTGCCAGCCAAACAGGGGGCTTTGCGGGTGGGGCCCAGTACTTC. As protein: CASQTGGFAGGAQYF.

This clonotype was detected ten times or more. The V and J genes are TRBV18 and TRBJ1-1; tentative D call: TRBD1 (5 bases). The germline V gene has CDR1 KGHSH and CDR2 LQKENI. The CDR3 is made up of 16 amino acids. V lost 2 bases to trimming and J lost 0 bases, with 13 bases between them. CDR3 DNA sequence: TGTGCCAGCTCACCAAATCAGGGATTTCTGAACACTGAAGCTTTCTTT. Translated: CASSPNQGFLNTEAFF.

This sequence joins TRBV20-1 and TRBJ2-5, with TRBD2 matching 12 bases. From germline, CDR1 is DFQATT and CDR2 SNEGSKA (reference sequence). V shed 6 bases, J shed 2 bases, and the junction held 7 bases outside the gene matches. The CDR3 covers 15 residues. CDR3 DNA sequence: TGCAGTGCACCTAGACTAGCGGGAGCACAAGAGACCCAGTACTTC. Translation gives CSAPRLAGAQETQYF.

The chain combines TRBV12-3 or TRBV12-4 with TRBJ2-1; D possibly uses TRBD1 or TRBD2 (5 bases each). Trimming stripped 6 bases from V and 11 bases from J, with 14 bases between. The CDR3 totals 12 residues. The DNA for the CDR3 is TGTGCCAGCAGGGGGGTGGGGGAAAAGCAGTTCTTC. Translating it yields CASRGVGEKQFF.

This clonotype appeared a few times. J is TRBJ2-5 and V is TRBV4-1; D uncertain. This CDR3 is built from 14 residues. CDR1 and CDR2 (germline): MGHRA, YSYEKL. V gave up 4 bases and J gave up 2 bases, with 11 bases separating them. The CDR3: CASSREEFQETQYF. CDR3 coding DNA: TGCGCCAGCAGCCGAGAAGAGTTTCAAGAGACCCAGTACTTC.

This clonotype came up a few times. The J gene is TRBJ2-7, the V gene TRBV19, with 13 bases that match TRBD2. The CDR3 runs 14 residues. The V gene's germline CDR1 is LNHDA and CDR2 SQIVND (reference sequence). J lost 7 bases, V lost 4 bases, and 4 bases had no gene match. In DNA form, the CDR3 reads TGTGCCAGTAGTACCGGGACTAGCGGGACTGAGCAGTACTTC. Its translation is CASSTGTSGTEQYF.

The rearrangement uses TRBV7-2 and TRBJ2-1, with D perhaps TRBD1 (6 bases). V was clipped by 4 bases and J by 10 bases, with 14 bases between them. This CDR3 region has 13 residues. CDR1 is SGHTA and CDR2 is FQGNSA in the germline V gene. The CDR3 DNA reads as TGTGCCAGCAGCTGGTACAGGGTCGGGGAGCAGTTCTTC. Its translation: CASSWYRVGEQFF.

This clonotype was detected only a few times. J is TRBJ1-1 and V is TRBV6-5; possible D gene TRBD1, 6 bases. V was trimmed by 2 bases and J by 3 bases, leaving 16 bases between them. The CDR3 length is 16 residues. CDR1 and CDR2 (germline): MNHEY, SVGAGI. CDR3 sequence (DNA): TGTGCCAGCAGTTACCATACAGGGAGGGGAGACACTGAAGCTTTCTTT. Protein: CASSYHTGRGDTEAFF.

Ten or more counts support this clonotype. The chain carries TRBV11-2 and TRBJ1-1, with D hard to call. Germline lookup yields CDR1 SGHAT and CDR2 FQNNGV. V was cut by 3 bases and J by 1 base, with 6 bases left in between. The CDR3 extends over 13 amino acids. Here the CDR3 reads CASSFLANTEAFF. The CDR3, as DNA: TGTGCCAGCAGCTTCCTCGCGAACACTGAAGCTTTCTTT.

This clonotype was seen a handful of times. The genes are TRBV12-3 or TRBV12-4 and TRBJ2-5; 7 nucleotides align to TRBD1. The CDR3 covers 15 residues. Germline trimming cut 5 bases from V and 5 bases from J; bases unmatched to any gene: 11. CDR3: CASSPYTTGQETQYF. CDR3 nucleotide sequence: TGTGCCAGCAGTCCTTACACGACAGGGCAGGAGACCCAGTACTTC.

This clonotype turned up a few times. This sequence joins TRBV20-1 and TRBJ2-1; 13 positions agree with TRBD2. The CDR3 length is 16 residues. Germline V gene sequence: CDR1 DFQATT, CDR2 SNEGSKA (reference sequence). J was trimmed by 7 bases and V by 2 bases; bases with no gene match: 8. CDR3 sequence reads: CSARPPGTSGMNEQFF. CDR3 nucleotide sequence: TGCAGTGCTAGACCCCCCGGGACTAGCGGGATGAATGAGCAGTTCTTC.

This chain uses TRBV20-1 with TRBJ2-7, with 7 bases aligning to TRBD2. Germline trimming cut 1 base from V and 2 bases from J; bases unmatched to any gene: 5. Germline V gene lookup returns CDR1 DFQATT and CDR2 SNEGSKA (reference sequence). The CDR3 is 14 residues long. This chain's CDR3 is CSARVGTNAYEQYF. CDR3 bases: TGCAGTGCTAGAGTGGGGACTAACGCCTACGAGCAGTACTTC.

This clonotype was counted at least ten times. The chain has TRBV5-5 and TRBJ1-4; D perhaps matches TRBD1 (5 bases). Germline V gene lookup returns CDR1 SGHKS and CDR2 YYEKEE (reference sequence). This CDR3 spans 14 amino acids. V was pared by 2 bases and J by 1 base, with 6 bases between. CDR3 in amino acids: CASSFGGTNEKLFF. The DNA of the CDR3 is TGTGCCAGCAGCTTCGGGGGAACTAATGAAAAACTGTTTTTT.